This entry describes one TCR beta chain. This clonotype was seen only a few times. This clone's antigen is unknown. No base qualities exist here, and no much larger clone lies one base off it. These data belong to a study of blood T cells in healthy people across ages (dated by TCRdb to 2015 to 2017). A note on the overall study: In model experiments, template switching captured roughly one uniquely barcoded TCR beta cDNA molecule for every two T cells. The study measured age-related changes in TCR beta repertoire diversity using deep sequencing normalized with unique cDNA molecular identifiers. Donors were grouped into four age groups: young (average about 15 years), middle-aged (39), aged (62) and long-lived (around 82). Using the same blood draw, the study looked at two additional independent replicas of 1 million unique cDNA reads for two donors, one aged 18 to 30 and the other aged 80 or older. Study-wide findings and limitations: As age increased, observed TCR beta diversity per million T cells dropped in a roughly linear way, and a significant reduction was already evident by age around 41. Bulk unsorted PBMC profiling prevented conclusive comparison of naive and antigen-experienced compartments. Compared with the aged group, the long-lived group had more naive CD4+ T cells, fewer expanded clones and increased TCR diversity, suggesting age selection. Estimates of total diversity based on one million sequenced T cells were considered lower bounds and underestimates. Donor CMV infection status was unknown, potentially confounding age-related changes in expanded clonotypes. The percentage of naive T cells measured by flow cytometry correlated strongly with observed TCR beta diversity.

Library prep was done by 5' RACE. The instrument given in TCRdb is Illumina HiSeq 2500. The second PCR ran for about 7 to 11 cycles and used a J-beta primer mix along with a sample-barcoded 5' primer. A template-switch 5' adaptor carrying 12 random nucleotides introduced a unique molecular identifier onto each TCR beta cDNA molecule. Each sample yielded at least 2.5 million CDR3-containing paired-end reads. All of the RNA was converted into first-strand cDNA using the Mint cDNA synthesis kit, with a TRBC-specific oligonucleotide serving as the primer. Following uracil-DNA glycosylase treatment, a first 18-cycle PCR with universal primers M1SS and BC2_uni_R was performed on all cDNA. In the original analysis: Normalization of each sample was performed by random selection of 1 million high-quality reads, each carrying a distinct molecular identifier. Instead of being binned into consensus sequences, reads with shared molecular identifiers were discarded. MiTCR, with a Q25 quality threshold and the strictest error-elimination algorithm, was used for CDR3 identification, clonotype clustering and error correction. A nonparametric unseen species model with Euler transformation was used to estimate a lower bound on total TCR beta diversity. The public reads were run again by TCRdb, first through fastp at Q25 and then through MiXCR, and only productive beta chains were kept. Every entry covers one CDR3 protein and lists the most common genes and DNA from its rows. The V and J calls reflect TCRdb's pipeline rather than the authors' work. The sample table contains about 840,000 distinct CDR3 sequences; only one count was recorded for roughly 28% of them. The ten largest clones take up roughly 10% of the sample.

The CDR3 spans 14 residues, from the cysteine through the phenylalanine. Only the CDR3 portion is preserved as DNA: 42 bases, with reading frame beginning at the first base. The CDR1 and CDR2 encoded by the germline V gene are KGHSH and LQKENI. V loses 3 bases, J loses 3 bases, and the germline ends lie 6 bases apart. The roughly 37 donors, aged about 6 to 100 years, were systemically healthy Caucasian individuals from Russia. Each donor gave approximately 9.3 milliliters of peripheral blood, collected into EDTA-treated Vacutainer tubes. PBMCs were isolated by Ficoll-Paque density-gradient centrifugation, with at least 7 million obtained per sample. Trizol reagent was used to extract total RNA from PBMCs, with at least 5.5 micrograms per sample. For every donor, flow cytometry on a PBMC aliquot measured the percentage of naive CD45RAhigh/CD27high T cells. Separately, the same data were catalogued under a study of T cells of mothers and their children. The second study also describes: The donors were nine systemically healthy Caucasian individuals, made up of three mothers and their six children. cDNA synthesis used all of the extracted RNA, with roughly 1.5 ug of RNA in each 15 ul reaction. In the second PCR, sample barcodes and 2-4 random nucleotides were introduced via the M1S primer. Each mother yielded over 9.5 million TCR beta CDR3 reads and each child 2.5 million to 3.5 million reads. Thymic selection similarly shapes TCR recombination output in related and unrelated pairs, with minor effect from inherited differences. Related mother-child pairs always showed normalized repertoire overlap that was slightly higher than in unrelated mother-child pairs, though the difference was never significant. With a sensitivity of about 100 clones per million clonotypes, no persistent microchimeric T cell clones were detected. To look for features that set related mother-child pairs apart from unrelated individuals, the researchers ran deep NGS to compare the TCR beta repertoires of mothers and children. On average, the children were about 10 +/- 4 years old, while the mothers were approximately 41 +/- 4 years old. After adapter ligation was performed with NEBNext reagents, the libraries were sequenced on an Illumina HiSeq 2000 with 100+100 nt paired-end reads. Mother and child libraries were prepared a month apart and sequenced in separate runs to prevent cross-contamination. Between roughly 500,000 and 2,100,000 distinct TCR beta clonotypes were identified per donor. Naive TCR beta clonotypes were estimated from low-frequency clonotypes matched to each donor's FACS-determined naive share, without sorting.

Sequencing was carried out using blood. This sequence originates from a woman aged 40 to 49 in good health. The rearranged chain carries TRBV18 and TRBJ2-6; the D gene lacks a confident call. The nucleotide sequence is TGTGCCAGCTCACCTTTCGTTGGGGCCAACGTCCTGACTTTC. Translated, it reads CASSPFVGANVLTF.